Presented here are 21 T cell receptor beta chains from one specimen sequenced in a study of T cells in Graves' hyperthyroidism and ophthalmopathy (dated by TCRdb to between 2017 and 2020). Libraries were prepared through multiplex PCR. Data came from an Illumina HiSeq 2000. The TCR beta CDR3 regions were amplified from the RNA transcripts. A first-round RT-PCR of the TCR CDR3 used the HTBI primer set with the Qiagen OneStep RT-PCR kit. Through fastp at Q25 and MiXCR, TCRdb rebuilt clones from the public reads, retaining in-frame beta chains. Entries are consolidated by CDR3 protein sequence, retaining the most common genes and DNA. The sample table records roughly 250,000 distinct CDR3 sequences; over 20% of these occur just once. Around 65% of the sample is taken by the ten largest. Sequenced: blood. The source of these receptors is a man aged 30 to 45 with Graves' ophthalmopathy.

This clonotype has just a few counts. The chain is built from TRBV28 and TRBJ2-7; 13 nucleotides line up with TRBD2. V was pared by 6 bases and J by 3 bases, with 5 bases of the junction left unmatched. The CDR3 totals 15 residues. Germline loops: CDR1 MDHEN, CDR2 SYDVKM. The CDR3 protein is CASRRLAGGVYEQYF. The CDR3 DNA reads TGTGCCAGCAGGAGACTAGCGGGAGGTGTCTACGAGCAGTACTTC.

The V gene is TRBV7-3, the J gene TRBJ2-5, with 7 bases matching TRBD2. The CDR3 is made up of 15 amino acids. From germline, CDR1 is SGHTA and CDR2 FQGTGA. The junction had 7 bases not matched to a gene; V was cut back by 2 bases and J by 4 bases. CDR3: CASSLLGGSVETQYF. The CDR3 DNA reads TGTGCCAGCAGCTTACTTGGCGGGAGCGTAGAGACCCAGTACTTC.

Ten or more counts support this clonotype. This rearrangement joins TRBV11-1 to TRBJ1-1; 7 nucleotides match TRBD1. V dropped 0 bases and J dropped 8; count of bases not matched to a gene: 3. The CDR3 covers 13 residues. CDR1 is SGHAT and CDR2 is FQDESV in the germline V gene (reference sequence). The CDR3 region has the DNA TGTGCCAGCAGCTTAGCGACAGGGCGGGAAGCTTTCTTT. Its protein product is CASSLATGREAFF. The complete variable domain, with remaining parts taken from reference TRBV11-1 and TRBJ1-1, reads EAEVAQSPRYKITEKSQAVAFWCDPISGHATLYWYRQILGQGPELLVQFQDESVVDDSQLPKDRFSAERLKGVDSTLKIQPAELGDSAMYLCASSLATGREAFFGQGTRLTVV.

V usage is TRBV20-1 and J usage is TRBJ2-1; TRBD2 agrees at 8 bases. V was pared by 3 bases and J by 0 bases, with 7 bases of the junction left unmatched. Germline V gene data show CDR1 as DFQATT and CDR2 as SNEGSKA (reference sequence). The CDR3 runs 16 residues. The CDR3: CSASRLAQSSYNEQFF. The CDR3 DNA sequence: TGCAGTGCTAGCAGACTAGCGCAAAGCTCCTACAATGAGCAGTTCTTC.

The rearrangement links TRBV4-1 to TRBJ1-2; D might be TRBD1 (6 bases). Germline lookup yields CDR1 MGHRA and CDR2 YSYEKL. The length of the CDR3 is 14 residues. V shed 1 base and J shed 3 bases, with 9 bases lying between them. CDR3 residues: CASSQASGDYGYTF. The CDR3 region has the DNA TGCGCCAGCAGCCAAGCCTCAGGGGACTATGGCTACACCTTC.

The chain couples TRBV4-1 to TRBJ2-7; D could derive from TRBD1 or TRBD2 (6 bases each). Germline CDR1 MGHRA, CDR2 YSYEKL. The CDR3 runs 18 residues. Trimming stripped 2 bases from V and 4 bases from J, with 24 bases between. DNA for the CDR3: TGCGCCAGCAGCCAAAACCCCCGATCGTGGGGGGCTGAGTACGAGCAGTACTTC. Translation: CASSQNPRSWGAEYEQYF.

This clonotype was seen more than once but under ten times. The chain combines TRBV3-1 with TRBJ1-5; D unclear. Trimming stripped 3 bases from V and 4 bases from J, with 16 bases between. The CDR3 totals 16 residues. Germline loops: CDR1 LGHDT, CDR2 YNNKEL (reference sequence). The CDR3 region has the DNA TGTGCCAGCAGCCAGGTAGATCCCGTAGGGAATCAGCCCCAGCATTTT. Protein: CASSQVDPVGNQPQHF.

This clonotype was counted ten times or more. The chain combines TRBV2 with TRBJ2-5; 12 bases are a match to TRBD1. This CDR3 region has 14 residues. From germline, CDR1 is SNHLY and CDR2 FYNNEI. Trimming at V came to 6 bases and at J to 4 bases, leaving 3 bases not matched to a gene. CDR3 residues: CASRRDRGRETQYF. CDR3 DNA sequence: TGTGCCAGCAGGAGGGACAGGGGGCGAGAGACCCAGTACTTC. The full variable domain, rest sourced from reference TRBV2 and TRBJ2-5, is EPEVTQTPSHQVTQMGQEVILRCVPISNHLYFYWYRQILGQKVEFLVSFYNNEISEKSEIFDDQFSVERPDGSNFTLKIRSTKLEDSAMYFCASRRDRGRETQYFGPGTRLLVL.

This clonotype was recorded at least ten times. V and J are TRBV12-3 or TRBV12-4 and TRBJ1-5; TRBD1 matches at 10 bases. The CDR3 totals 14 residues. The J segment lost 6 bases and the V segment lost 6 bases, leaving 5 bases of the junction unmatched. The CDR3 DNA reads TGTGCCAGCAGACCCGGACAGGGGGGTCAGCCCCAGCATTTT. Translation: CASRPGQGGQPQHF.

J is TRBJ2-3 and V is TRBV9; 7 nucleotides line up with TRBD2. Germline V gene lookup returns CDR1 SGDLS and CDR2 YYNGEE. V shed 2 bases and J 5 bases; nucleotides not matched to a gene: 8. The CDR3 sequence is 15 residues long. CDR3 residues: CASSVRPSGQDTQYF. Written as DNA, the CDR3 is TGTGCCAGCAGCGTCCGGCCTAGCGGTCAAGATACGCAGTATTTT.

The chain has TRBV24-1 and TRBJ1-5; 9 bases align to TRBD1. The CDR3 consists of 15 residues. The V gene end was trimmed by 4 bases and the J gene end by 5 bases; junction bases not matched to a gene: 5. Germline V gene data show CDR1 as KGHDR and CDR2 as SFDVKD. In DNA, the CDR3 is TGTGCCACCAGTGACCCCCGGACAGGGGATCAGCCCCAGCATTTT. This codes for CATSDPRTGDQPQHF.

The CDR3 sequence: CASSFSLGLPSNQPQHF. CDR3 in DNA: TGTGCCAGCAGTTTTTCATTAGGGCTTCCTAGCAATCAGCCCCAGCATTTT. This chain connects TRBV28 to TRBJ1-5; unclear D gene. Germline CDR1 is MDHEN and CDR2 is SYDVKM. The CDR3 runs to 17 residues. V was cut by 3 bases and J by 0 bases, with 15 bases left in between.

The chain has TRBV19 and TRBJ1-1; D is possibly TRBD1 (6 bases). V dropped 7 bases and J dropped 4 bases, with 13 bases sitting between them. This CDR3 region has 13 residues. Germline assignment: CDR1 LNHDA and CDR2 SQIVND (reference sequence). In nucleotides, the CDR3 is TGTGCCAGTATGAACAGGGCGGGCACTGAAGCTTTCTTT. It encodes CASMNRAGTEAFF.

This clonotype has at least ten counts. CDR3 nucleotides: TGCGCCAGCTCTTGGTCCAACACCGGGGAGCTGTTTTTT. It yields the protein CASSWSNTGELFF. The chain links TRBV5-1 to TRBJ2-2; D unclear. CDR1 is SGHRS and CDR2 is YFSETQ in the germline V gene. This CDR3 spans 13 amino acids. Trimming took 7 bases from V and 2 from J, leaving 9 bases between them.

This clonotype was seen a handful of times. This chain joins TRBV6-1 and TRBJ1-1; D possibly corresponds to TRBD1 (5 bases). V was cut by 7 bases and J by 5 bases, with 11 bases left in between. Germline CDR1 MNHNS, CDR2 SASEGT. This CDR3 region has 12 residues. CDR3 amino acids: CASIGGGTEAFF. CDR3 nucleotides: TGTGCCAGCATCGGGGGAGGAACTGAAGCTTTCTTT.

This clonotype turned up a few times. This chain links TRBV28 with TRBJ2-2; D is unresolved. This CDR3 is 15 amino acids long. Germline V lookup: CDR1 MDHEN, CDR2 SYDVKM. The germline V and J ends were trimmed by 5 bases and 6 bases, with 16 bases remaining between them. CDR3 in amino acids: CASSIPSSWPGELFF. The DNA of the CDR3 is TGTGCCAGCAGTATACCGAGCAGCTGGCCCGGGGAGCTGTTTTTT.

J is TRBJ2-1 and V is TRBV9; D is ambiguous. CDR3 length: 14 amino acids. Germline values: CDR1 SGDLS, CDR2 YYNGEE. V lost 1 base, J lost 7 bases, and 12 bases lay in between. CDR3 DNA: TGTGCCAGCAGCGTAACGGGTTCAGTAAATGAGCAGTTCTTC. It encodes CASSVTGSVNEQFF.

Here the CDR3 reads CASSERQGGGNQPQHF. In nucleotides, the CDR3 is TGTGCCAGCAGTGAAAGACAGGGGGGGGGCAATCAGCCCCAGCATTTT. This chain joins TRBV2 and TRBJ1-5; 9 bases agree with TRBD1. The CDR3 loop spans 16 amino acids. J lost 2 bases, V lost 2 bases, and 4 bases had no gene match. Germline lookup yields CDR1 SNHLY and CDR2 FYNNEI.

This clonotype showed up just a few times. The J gene is TRBJ1-5, the V gene TRBV9; perhaps TRBD1 as D (6 bases). Trimming cost V 3 bases and J 7 bases, with 14 bases left between them. CDR1 SGDLS and CDR2 YYNGEE come from the germline V gene. The CDR3 is made up of 14 amino acids. Here the CDR3 DNA reads TGTGCCAGCAGCGAGGGGGGGGGCAGGCAGCCCCAGCATTTT. Translating gives CASSEGGGRQPQHF. The full variable domain, its missing parts supplied by reference TRBV9 and TRBJ1-5, is DSGVTQTPKHLITATGQRVTLRCSPRSGDLSVYWYQQSLDQGLQFLIQYYNGEERAKGNILERFSAQQFPDLHSELNLSSLELGDSALYFCASSEGGGRQPQHFGDGTRLSIL.

The sample holds a few counts of this clonotype. V is TRBV28 and J is TRBJ1-1; D may be TRBD1 (5 bases). The CDR3 contains 11 residues. Trimming cost V 8 bases and J 4 bases, with 8 bases left between them. Germline V gene data show CDR1 as MDHEN and CDR2 as SYDVKM. This CDR3 reads CASGGVTEAFF. The CDR3 nucleotides are TGTGCCAGCGGAGGGGTCACTGAAGCTTTCTTT.

This clonotype was found a few times. J is TRBJ2-2 and V is TRBV6-1; 12 bases fit TRBD2. V dropped 6 bases and J dropped 5; count of bases not matched to a gene: 7. Germline assignment: CDR1 MNHNS and CDR2 SASEGT. The length of the CDR3 is 16 residues. The CDR3 nucleotides are TGTGCCAGCAGGGCAAGACTAGCGGGAGATACCGGGGAGCTGTTTTTT. The encoded protein is CASRARLAGDTGELFF.